A selection of T cell receptor beta chains follows, all from one sample in a study of blood T cell repertoires in COVID-19. The table came from immunoSEQ multiplex PCR; TCRdb's copy has only in-frame clones and leaves some out. The data hold roughly 90,000 clones, with less than 85% observed a single time. The source material was peripheral blood. Receptors originate from a man older than 75 with acute or convalescent COVID-19. CDR3s leave out the opening cysteine and the closing phenylalanine or tryptophan.

CDR3aa: ASSVELAGTDTQY; v_gene: TRBV6-5; j_gene: TRBJ2-3
CDR3aa: AWSSGPAPYGYT; v_gene: TRBV30; j_gene: TRBJ1-2
CDR3aa: ASSPRLTTYNEQF; v_gene: TRBV19; j_gene: TRBJ2-1
CDR3aa: ASSLEGPGRDGELF; v_gene: TRBV7-6; j_gene: TRBJ2-2
CDR3aa: ASSSTGDSEAF; v_gene: TRBV5-1; j_gene: TRBJ1-1
CDR3aa: ASSFRVDGYT; v_gene: TRBV5-4; j_gene: TRBJ1-2
CDR3aa: ASSYGLAGVTDTQY; v_gene: TRBV6-2/TRBV6-3; j_gene: TRBJ2-3
CDR3aa: ASSIQGAGEQY; v_gene: TRBV5-1; j_gene: TRBJ2-7
CDR3aa: ASSLGPRDTDTQY; v_gene: TRBV7-2; j_gene: TRBJ2-3
CDR3aa: ASQPQGAVHGYT; v_gene: TRBV28; j_gene: TRBJ1-2
CDR3aa: ASSRRPSRETQY; v_gene: TRBV19; j_gene: TRBJ2-5
CDR3aa: ASSSLRVVNYEQY; v_gene: TRBV27; j_gene: TRBJ2-7
CDR3aa: ASSPIGQGFAAF; v_gene: TRBV5-6; j_gene: TRBJ1-1
CDR3aa: ASSLGVAEDQGDTQY; v_gene: TRBV7-3; j_gene: TRBJ2-3
CDR3aa: AGRNTGELF; v_gene: TRBV30; j_gene: TRBJ2-2
CDR3aa: SVELTGGLNTGELF; v_gene: TRBV29-1; j_gene: TRBJ2-2
CDR3aa: ASSYRGPYNEQF; v_gene: TRBV5-6; j_gene: TRBJ2-1
CDR3aa: ASSQGSGQSTDTQY; v_gene: TRBV3-1/TRBV3-2; j_gene: TRBJ2-3
CDR3aa: ATSRDQNTEAF; v_gene: TRBV15; j_gene: TRBJ1-1
CDR3aa: AISESGQASSYEQY; v_gene: TRBV10-3; j_gene: TRBJ2-7
CDR3aa: ASSPGQLYEQY; v_gene: TRBV5-1; j_gene: TRBJ2-7
CDR3aa: ASTQGIETQY; v_gene: TRBV12-3/TRBV12-4; j_gene: TRBJ2-5
CDR3aa: ASSPNDRVRYGYT; v_gene: TRBV9; j_gene: TRBJ1-2
CDR3aa: ATSDYTGGTDTQY; v_gene: TRBV24-1; j_gene: TRBJ2-3
CDR3aa: ASSVSVGGYEQY; v_gene: TRBV7-2; j_gene: TRBJ2-7
CDR3aa: ASNKGWGAGELF; v_gene: TRBV25-1; j_gene: TRBJ2-2
CDR3aa: ASSLKAGPLNEQF; v_gene: TRBV5-6; j_gene: TRBJ2-1
CDR3aa: ASGVTSSPEQF; v_gene: TRBV3-1/TRBV3-2; j_gene: TRBJ2-1
CDR3aa: ASSPLSGYEAF; v_gene: TRBV9; j_gene: TRBJ1-1
CDR3aa: ASSTTTSGFGETQY; v_gene: TRBV7-6; j_gene: TRBJ2-5
CDR3aa: ASSFGLAGAQETQY; v_gene: TRBV11-1; j_gene: TRBJ2-5
CDR3aa: ASSLRQGVSNEQF; v_gene: TRBV14; j_gene: TRBJ2-1
CDR3aa: ASSPPSRDTQY; v_gene: TRBV18; j_gene: TRBJ2-3
CDR3aa: ASVSRGERDRGLETQY; v_gene: TRBV21-1; j_gene: TRBJ2-5
CDR3aa: ASSTQGQLNTEAF; v_gene: TRBV6-5; j_gene: TRBJ1-1
CDR3aa: SASGLAYTDTQY; v_gene: TRBV20-1; j_gene: TRBJ2-3
CDR3aa: ASSLGRQYGAF; v_gene: TRBV7-2; j_gene: TRBJ1-1
CDR3aa: AWAARTGARYGTEAF; v_gene: TRBV30; j_gene: TRBJ1-1
CDR3aa: ASSRLAGGQLINEQF; v_gene: TRBV18; j_gene: TRBJ2-1
CDR3aa: ASSRRTGGTDTQY; v_gene: TRBV28; j_gene: TRBJ2-3
CDR3aa: ATGLAGGETQY; v_gene: TRBV24-1; j_gene: TRBJ2-5
CDR3aa: ASSFRNSPLH; v_gene: TRBV27; j_gene: TRBJ1-6